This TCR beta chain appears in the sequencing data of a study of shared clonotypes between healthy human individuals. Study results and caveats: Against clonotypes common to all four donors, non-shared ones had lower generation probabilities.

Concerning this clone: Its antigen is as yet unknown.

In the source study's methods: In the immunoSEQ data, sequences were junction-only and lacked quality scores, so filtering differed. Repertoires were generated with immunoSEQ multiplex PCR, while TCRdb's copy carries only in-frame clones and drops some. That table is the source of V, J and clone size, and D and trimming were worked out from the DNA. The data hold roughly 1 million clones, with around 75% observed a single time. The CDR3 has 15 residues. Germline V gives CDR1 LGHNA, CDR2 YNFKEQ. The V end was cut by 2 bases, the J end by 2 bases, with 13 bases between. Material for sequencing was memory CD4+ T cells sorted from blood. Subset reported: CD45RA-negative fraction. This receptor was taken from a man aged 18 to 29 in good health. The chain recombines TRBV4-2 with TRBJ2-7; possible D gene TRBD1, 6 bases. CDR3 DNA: TGTGCCAGCAGCCAACCAGGGGCTGGGACCTACGAGCAGTACTTC. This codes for CASSQPGAGTYEQYF.